This TCR beta chain was found in a study of blood T cell repertoires in COVID-19. Across the whole study: From T cells, B-cell-depleted T cells, or PBMCs came the material, which was cDNA or gDNA.

Participants spanned ages roughly 18 to 90 years and resided in around 25 US areas. Participants reported their clinical history, and cohort assignment relied on those reports. The authors' processing: Nucleated cell number was recorded as an estimate derived from reference gene primer amplification. TCRdb's copy holds only in-frame clones and misses some; the assay was immunoSEQ multiplex PCR. D and trimming were read from the DNA, whereas the V and J calls and clone size are those reported in that table. This table holds under 300,000 clones, 88% found once. V shed 1 base, J shed 4 bases, and the junction held 8 bases outside the gene matches. CDR1 and CDR2 from the germline V gene are LNHDA and SQIVND (reference sequence). The CDR3 length is 16 residues.

Sequencing was performed on PBMCs or T cells enriched from blood (not recorded which). J is TRBJ1-1 and V is TRBV19, with 8 bases lining up with TRBD1. The receptor comes from a woman in her forties who had been exposed to COVID-19. CDR3 region: CASSIVQGAGGTEAFF. Here the CDR3 DNA reads TGTGCCAGTAGTATAGTTCAGGGGGCAGGCGGCACTGAAGCTTTCTTT.